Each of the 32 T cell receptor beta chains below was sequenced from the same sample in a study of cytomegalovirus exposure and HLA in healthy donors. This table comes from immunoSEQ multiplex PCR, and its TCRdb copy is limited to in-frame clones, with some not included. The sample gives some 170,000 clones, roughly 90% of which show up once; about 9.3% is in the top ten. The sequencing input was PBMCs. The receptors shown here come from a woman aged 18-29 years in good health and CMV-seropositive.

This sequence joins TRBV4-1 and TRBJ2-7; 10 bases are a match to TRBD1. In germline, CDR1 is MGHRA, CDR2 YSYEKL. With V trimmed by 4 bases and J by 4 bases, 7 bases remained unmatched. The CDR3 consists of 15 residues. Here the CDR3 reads CASSPGQGGVYEQYF. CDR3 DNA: TGCGCCAGCAGCCCCGGACAGGGGGGCGTTTACGAGCAGTACTTC.

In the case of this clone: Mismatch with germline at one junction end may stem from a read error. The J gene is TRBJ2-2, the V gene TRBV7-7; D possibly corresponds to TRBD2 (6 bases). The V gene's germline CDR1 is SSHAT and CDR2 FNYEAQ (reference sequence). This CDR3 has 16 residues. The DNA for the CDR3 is TGTGCTAGCAGCTTAGTTTCTGCTAGCGTCTCCGGGGAGCTGTTTTTT. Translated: CASSLVSASVSGELFF.

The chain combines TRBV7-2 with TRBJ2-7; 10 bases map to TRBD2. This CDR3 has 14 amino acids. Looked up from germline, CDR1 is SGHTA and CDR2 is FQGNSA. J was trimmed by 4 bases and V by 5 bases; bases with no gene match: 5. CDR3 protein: CASSVSGRIYEQYF. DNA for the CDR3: TGTGCCAGCAGCGTTAGCGGGAGGATATACGAGCAGTACTTC. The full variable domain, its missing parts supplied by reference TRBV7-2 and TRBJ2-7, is GAGVSQSPSNKVTEKGKDVELRCDPISGHTALYWYRQSLGQGLEFLIYFQGNSAPDKSGLPSDRFSAERTGGSVSTLTIQRTQQEDSAVYLCASSVSGRIYEQYFGPGTRLTVT.

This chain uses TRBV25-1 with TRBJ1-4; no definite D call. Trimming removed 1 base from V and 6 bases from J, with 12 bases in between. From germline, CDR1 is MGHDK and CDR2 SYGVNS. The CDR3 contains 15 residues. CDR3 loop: CASSESSRSYEKLFF. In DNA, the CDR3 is TGTGCCAGCAGTGAATCCTCCAGGTCCTATGAAAAACTGTTTTTT.

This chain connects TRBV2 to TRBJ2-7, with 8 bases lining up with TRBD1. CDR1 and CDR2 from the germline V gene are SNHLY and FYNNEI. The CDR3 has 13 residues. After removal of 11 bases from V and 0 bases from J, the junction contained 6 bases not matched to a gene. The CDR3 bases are TGTGCCGCCCACGGACAGGGCTCCTACGAGCAGTACTTC. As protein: CAAHGQGSYEQYF. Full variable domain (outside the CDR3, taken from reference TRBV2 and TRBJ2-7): EPEVTQTPSHQVTQMGQEVILRCVPISNHLYFYWYRQILGQKVEFLVSFYNNEISEKSEIFDDQFSVERPDGSNFTLKIRSTKLEDSAMYFCAAHGQGSYEQYFGPGTRLTVT.

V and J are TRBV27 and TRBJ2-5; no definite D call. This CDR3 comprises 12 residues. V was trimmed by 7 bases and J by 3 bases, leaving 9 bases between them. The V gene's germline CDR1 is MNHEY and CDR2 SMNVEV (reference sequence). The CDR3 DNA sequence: TGTGCCAGCAATCTAGAGGAAGAGACCCAGTACTTC. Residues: CASNLEEETQYF.

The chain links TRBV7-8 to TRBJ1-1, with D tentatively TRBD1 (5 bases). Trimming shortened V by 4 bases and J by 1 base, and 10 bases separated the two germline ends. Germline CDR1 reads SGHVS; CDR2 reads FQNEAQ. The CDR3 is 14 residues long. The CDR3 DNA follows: TGTGCCAGCAGCTGGGGGAGGGAGAACACTGAAGCTTTCTTT. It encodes CASSWGRENTEAFF.

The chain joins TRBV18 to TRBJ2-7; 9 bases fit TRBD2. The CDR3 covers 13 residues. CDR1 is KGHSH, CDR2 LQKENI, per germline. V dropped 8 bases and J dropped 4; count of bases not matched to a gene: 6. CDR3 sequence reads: CASTLAGIYEQYF. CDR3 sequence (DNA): TGTGCCAGCACGCTAGCGGGAATTTACGAGCAGTACTTC.

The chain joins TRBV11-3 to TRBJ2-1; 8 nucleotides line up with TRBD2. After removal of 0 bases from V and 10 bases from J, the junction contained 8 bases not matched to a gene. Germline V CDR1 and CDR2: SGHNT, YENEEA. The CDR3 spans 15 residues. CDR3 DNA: TGTGCCAGCAGCTTAGAGAGTAGCGGGATGGCAGAGCAGTTCTTC. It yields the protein CASSLESSGMAEQFF.

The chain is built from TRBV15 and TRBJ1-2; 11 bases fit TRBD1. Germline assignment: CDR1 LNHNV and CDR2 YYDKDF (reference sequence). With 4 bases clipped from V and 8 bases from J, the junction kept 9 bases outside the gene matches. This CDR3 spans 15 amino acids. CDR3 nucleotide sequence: TGTGCCACCAGCAAGGGACAGGGGGTAGTCGACGGCTACACCTTC. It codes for CATSKGQGVVDGYTF.

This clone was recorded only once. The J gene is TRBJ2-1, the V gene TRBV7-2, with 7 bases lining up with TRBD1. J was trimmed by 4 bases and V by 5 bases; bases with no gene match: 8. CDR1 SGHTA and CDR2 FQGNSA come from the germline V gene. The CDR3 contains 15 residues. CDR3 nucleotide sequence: TGTGCCAGCAGCGGGGGACAGTCGCTTTACAATGAGCAGTTCTTC. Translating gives CASSGGQSLYNEQFF.

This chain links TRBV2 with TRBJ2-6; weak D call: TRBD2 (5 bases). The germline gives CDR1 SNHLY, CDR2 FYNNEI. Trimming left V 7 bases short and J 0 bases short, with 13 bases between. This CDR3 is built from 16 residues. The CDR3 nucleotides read TGTGCCAGCAACCCGGACTTTCTCTCTGGGGCCAACGTCCTGACTTTC. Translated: CASNPDFLSGANVLTF.

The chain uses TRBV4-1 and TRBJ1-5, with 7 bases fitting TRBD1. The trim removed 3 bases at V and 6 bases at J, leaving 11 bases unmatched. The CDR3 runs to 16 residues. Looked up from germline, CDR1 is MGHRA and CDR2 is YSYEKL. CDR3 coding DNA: TGCGCCAGCAGCCACCTAGGAGGGGGCGACACTCAGCCCCAGCATTTT. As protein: CASSHLGGGDTQPQHF.

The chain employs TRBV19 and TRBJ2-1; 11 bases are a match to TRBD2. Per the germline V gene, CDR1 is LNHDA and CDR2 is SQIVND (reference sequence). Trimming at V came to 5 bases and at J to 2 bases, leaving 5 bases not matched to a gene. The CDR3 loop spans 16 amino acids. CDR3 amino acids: CASSPRTSGPYNEQFF. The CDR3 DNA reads TGTGCCAGTAGTCCCCGGACTAGCGGGCCCTACAATGAGCAGTTCTTC.

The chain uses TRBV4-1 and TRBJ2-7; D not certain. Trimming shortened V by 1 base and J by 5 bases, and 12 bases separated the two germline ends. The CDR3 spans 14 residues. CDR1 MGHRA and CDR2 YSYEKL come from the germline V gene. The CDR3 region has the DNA TGCGCCAGCAGCCAAGGCCTCAGGCAAGACGAGCAGTACTTC. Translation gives CASSQGLRQDEQYF.

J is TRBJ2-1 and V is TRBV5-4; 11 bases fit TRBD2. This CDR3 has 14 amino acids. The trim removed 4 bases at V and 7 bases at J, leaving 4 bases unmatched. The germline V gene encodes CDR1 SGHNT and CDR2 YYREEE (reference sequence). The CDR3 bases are TGTGCCAGCAGCCCACTAGCGGGAGCGAATGAGCAGTTCTTC. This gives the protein CASSPLAGANEQFF.

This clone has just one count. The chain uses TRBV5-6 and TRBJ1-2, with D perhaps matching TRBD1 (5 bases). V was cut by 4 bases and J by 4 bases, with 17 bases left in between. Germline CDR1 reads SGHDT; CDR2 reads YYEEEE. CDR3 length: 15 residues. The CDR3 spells CASSTGTGGTYGYTF. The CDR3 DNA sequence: TGTGCCAGCAGCACCGGGACTGGGGGGACCTATGGCTACACCTTC. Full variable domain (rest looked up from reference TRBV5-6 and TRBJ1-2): DAGVTQSPTHLIKTRGQQVTLRCSPKSGHDTVSWYQQALGQGPQFIFQYYEEEERQRGNFPDRFSGHQFPNYSSELNVNALLLGDSALYLCASSTGTGGTYGYTFGSGTRLTVV.

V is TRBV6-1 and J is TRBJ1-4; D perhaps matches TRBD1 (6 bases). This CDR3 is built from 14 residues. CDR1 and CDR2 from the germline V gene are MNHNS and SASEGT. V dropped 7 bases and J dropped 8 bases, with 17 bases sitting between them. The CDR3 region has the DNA TGTGCCAGCAAACCGGGACACGCGGAGGAAAAACTGTTTTTT. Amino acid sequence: CASKPGHAEEKLFF.

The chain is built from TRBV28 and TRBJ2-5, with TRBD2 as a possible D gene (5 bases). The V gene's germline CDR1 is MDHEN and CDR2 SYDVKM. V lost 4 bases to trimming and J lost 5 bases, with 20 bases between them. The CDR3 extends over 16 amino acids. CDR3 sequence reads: CASSSPRPRDRETQYF. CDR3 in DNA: TGTGCCAGCAGTTCGCCCCGCCCGAGGGATCGGGAGACCCAGTACTTC.

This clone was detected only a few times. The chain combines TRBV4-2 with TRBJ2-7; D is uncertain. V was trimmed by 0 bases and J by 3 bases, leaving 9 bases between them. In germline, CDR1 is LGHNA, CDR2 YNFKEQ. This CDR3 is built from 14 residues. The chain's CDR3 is CASSQEYRGYEQYF. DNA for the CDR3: TGTGCCAGCAGCCAAGAGTACCGCGGCTACGAGCAGTACTTC.

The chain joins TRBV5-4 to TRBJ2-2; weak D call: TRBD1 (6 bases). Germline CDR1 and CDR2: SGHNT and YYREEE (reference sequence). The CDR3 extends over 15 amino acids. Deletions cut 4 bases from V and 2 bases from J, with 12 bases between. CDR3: CASSAGQHNTGELFF. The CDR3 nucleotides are TGTGCCAGCAGCGCTGGACAGCACAACACCGGGGAGCTGTTTTTT. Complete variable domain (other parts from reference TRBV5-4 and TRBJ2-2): ETGVTQSPTHLIKTRGQQVTLRCSSQSGHNTVSWYQQALGQGPQFIFQYYREEENGRGNFPPRFSGLQFPNYSSELNVNALELDDSALYLCASSAGQHNTGELFFGEGSRLTVL.

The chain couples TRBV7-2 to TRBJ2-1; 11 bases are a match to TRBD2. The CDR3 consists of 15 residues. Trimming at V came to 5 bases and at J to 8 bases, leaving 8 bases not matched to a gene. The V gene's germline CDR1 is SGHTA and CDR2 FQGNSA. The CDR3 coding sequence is TGTGCCAGCAGCACAACTAGCGGGAGTTGGCATGAGCAGTTCTTC. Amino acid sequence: CASSTTSGSWHEQFF.

CDR3 in amino acids: CASSLLHRGGQPQHF. CDR3 DNA sequence: TGTGCCAGCAGCCTCCTGCACAGGGGAGGTCAGCCCCAGCATTTT. The chain uses TRBV28 and TRBJ1-5; TRBD1 agrees at 7 bases. Trimming at V came to 6 bases and at J to 6 bases, leaving 11 bases not matched to a gene. CDR1 and CDR2 from the germline V gene are MDHEN and SYDVKM. The CDR3 consists of 15 residues. Based on the CDR3 plus reference TRBV28 and TRBJ1-5, the full variable domain is DVKVTQSSRYLVKRTGEKVFLECVQDMDHENMFWYRQDPGLGLRLIYFSYDVKMKEKGDIPEGYSVSREKKERFSLILESASTNQTSMYLCASSLLHRGGQPQHFGDGTRLSIL.

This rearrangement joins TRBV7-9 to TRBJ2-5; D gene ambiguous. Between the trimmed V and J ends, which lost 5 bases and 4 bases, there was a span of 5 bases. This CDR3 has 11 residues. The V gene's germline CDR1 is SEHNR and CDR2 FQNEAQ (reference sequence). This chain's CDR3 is CASSPTETQYF. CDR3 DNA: TGTGCCAGCAGCCCTACAGAGACCCAGTACTTC.

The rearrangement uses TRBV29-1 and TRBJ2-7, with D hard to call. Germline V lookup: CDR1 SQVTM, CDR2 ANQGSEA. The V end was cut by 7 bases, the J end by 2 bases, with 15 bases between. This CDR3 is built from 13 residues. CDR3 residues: CSASPDTTYEQYF. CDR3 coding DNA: TGCAGCGCCTCCCCCGACACCACCTACGAGCAGTACTTC.

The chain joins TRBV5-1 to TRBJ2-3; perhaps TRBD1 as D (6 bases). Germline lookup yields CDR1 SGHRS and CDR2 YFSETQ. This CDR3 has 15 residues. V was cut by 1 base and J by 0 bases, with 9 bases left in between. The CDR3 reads CASSLPGESTDTQYF. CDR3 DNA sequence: TGCGCCAGCAGCTTGCCAGGGGAGAGCACAGATACGCAGTATTTT.

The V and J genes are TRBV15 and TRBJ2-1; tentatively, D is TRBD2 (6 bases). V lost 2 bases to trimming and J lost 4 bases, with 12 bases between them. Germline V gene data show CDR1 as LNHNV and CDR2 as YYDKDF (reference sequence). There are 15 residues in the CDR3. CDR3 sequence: CATSRPPSGYNEQFF. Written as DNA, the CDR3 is TGTGCCACCAGCAGACCCCCGAGCGGGTACAATGAGCAGTTCTTC.

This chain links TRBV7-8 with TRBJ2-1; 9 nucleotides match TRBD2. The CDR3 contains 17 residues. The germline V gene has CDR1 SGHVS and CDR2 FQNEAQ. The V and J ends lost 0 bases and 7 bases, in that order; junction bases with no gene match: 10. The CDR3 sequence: CASSLARVSGRGNEQFF. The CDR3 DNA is TGTGCCAGCAGCTTAGCGAGAGTTAGCGGGAGAGGTAATGAGCAGTTCTTC.

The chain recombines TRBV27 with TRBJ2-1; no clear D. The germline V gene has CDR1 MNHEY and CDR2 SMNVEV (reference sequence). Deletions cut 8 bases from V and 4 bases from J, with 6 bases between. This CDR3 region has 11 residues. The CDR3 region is CASPRYNEQFF. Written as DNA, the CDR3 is TGTGCCAGCCCCCGTTACAATGAGCAGTTCTTC.

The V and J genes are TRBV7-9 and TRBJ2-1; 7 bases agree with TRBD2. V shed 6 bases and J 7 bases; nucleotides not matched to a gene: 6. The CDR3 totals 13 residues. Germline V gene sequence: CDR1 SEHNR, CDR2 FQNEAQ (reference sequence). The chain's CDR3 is CASSPPGGNEQFF. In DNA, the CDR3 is TGTGCCAGCAGTCCCCCGGGGGGTAATGAGCAGTTCTTC.

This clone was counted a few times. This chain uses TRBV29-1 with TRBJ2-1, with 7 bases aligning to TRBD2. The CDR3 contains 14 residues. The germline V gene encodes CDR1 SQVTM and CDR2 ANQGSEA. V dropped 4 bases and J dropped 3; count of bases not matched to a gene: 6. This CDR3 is CSVGNLADYNEQFF. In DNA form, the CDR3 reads TGCAGCGTTGGAAACCTAGCGGACTACAATGAGCAGTTCTTC.

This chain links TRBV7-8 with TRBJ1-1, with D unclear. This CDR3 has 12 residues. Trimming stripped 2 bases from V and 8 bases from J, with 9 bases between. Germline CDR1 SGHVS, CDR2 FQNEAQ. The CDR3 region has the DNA TGTGCCAGCAGCTTATATACAGCCGAAGCTTTCTTT. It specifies CASSLYTAEAFF.